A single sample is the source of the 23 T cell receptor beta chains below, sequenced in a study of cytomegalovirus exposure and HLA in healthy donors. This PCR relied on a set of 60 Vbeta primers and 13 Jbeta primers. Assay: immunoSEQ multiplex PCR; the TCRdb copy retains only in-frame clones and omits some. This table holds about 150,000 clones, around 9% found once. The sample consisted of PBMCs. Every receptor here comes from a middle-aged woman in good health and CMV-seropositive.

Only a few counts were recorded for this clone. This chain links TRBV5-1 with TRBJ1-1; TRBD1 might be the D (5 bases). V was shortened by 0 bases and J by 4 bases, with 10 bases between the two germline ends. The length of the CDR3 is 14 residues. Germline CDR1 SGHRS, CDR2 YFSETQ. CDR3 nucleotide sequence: TGCGCCAGCAGCTTGGATTCGGGGGTCACTGAAGCTTTCTTT. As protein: CASSLDSGVTEAFF.

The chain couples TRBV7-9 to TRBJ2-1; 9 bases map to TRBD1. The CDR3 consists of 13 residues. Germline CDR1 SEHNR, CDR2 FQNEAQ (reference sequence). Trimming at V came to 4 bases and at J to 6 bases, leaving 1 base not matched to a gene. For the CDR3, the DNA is TGTGCCAGCAGCTCGGGACAGGGCAATGAGCAGTTCTTC. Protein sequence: CASSSGQGNEQFF.

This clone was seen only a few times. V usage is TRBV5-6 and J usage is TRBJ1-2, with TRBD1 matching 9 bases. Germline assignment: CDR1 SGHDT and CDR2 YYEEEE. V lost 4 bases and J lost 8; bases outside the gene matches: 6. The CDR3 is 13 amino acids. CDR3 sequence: CASSAWDRDGYTF. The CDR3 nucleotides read TGTGCCAGCAGCGCCTGGGACAGGGACGGCTACACCTTC.

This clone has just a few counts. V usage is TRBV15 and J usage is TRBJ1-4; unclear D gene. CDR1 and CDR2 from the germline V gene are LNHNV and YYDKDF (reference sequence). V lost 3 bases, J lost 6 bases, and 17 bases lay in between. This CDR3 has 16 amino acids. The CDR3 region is CATSRGNRREYEKLFF. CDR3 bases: TGTGCCACCAGCAGGGGCAACCGACGGGAGTATGAAAAACTGTTTTTT.

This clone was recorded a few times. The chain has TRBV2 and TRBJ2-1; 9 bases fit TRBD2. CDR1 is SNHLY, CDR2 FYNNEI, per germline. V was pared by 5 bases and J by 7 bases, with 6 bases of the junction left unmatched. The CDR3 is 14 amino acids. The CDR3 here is CASSSGTSNNEQFF. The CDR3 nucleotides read TGTGCCAGCAGTTCCGGGACTAGCAATAATGAGCAGTTCTTC.

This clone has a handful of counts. The CDR3 region has the DNA TGTGCCAGCAGCTTGGATAGCGGGGGCAACACCGGGGAGCTGTTTTTT. It codes for CASSLDSGGNTGELFF. The chain uses TRBV7-2 and TRBJ2-2, with 9 bases aligning to TRBD2. The V gene's germline CDR1 is SGHTA and CDR2 FQGNSA. V trimming: 3 bases; J trimming: 2 bases; junction bases outside the gene matches: 4. The CDR3 is 16 residues long.

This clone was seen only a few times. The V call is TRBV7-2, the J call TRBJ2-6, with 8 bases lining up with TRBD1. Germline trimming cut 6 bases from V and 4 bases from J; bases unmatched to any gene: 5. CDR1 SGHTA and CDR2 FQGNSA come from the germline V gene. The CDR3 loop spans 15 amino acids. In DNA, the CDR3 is TGTGCCAGCAGTCCAGGGGGCGCCGGGGCCAACGTCCTGACTTTC. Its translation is CASSPGGAGANVLTF.

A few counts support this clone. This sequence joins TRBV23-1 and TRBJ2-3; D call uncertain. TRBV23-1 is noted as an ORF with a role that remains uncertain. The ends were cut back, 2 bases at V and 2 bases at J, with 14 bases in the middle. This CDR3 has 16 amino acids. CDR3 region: CASSQRVLVPTDTQYF. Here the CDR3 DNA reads TGCGCCAGCAGTCAACGGGTCCTGGTCCCCACAGATACGCAGTATTTT.

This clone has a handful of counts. In DNA, the CDR3 is TGTGCCAGCAGTTACGGGGCAGGCGAAGCTTTCTTT. Translated, it gives CASSYGAGEAFF. This chain links TRBV6-6 with TRBJ1-1; D is possibly TRBD1 (5 bases). The CDR3 is 12 amino acids. Trimming took off 2 bases at V and 8 bases at J, with 9 bases between the two ends. The germline CDR1 and CDR2 sequences are MNHNY and SVGAGI (reference sequence).

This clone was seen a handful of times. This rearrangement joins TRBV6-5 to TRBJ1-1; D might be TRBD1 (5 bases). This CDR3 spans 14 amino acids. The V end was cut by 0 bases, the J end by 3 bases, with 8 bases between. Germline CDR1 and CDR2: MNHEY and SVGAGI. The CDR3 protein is CASSYSRGYTEAFF. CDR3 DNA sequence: TGTGCCAGCAGTTACTCAAGGGGATACACTGAAGCTTTCTTT.

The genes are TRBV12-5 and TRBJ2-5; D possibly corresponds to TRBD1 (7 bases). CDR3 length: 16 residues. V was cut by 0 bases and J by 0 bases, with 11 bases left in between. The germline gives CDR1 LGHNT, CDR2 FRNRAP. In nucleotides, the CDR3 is TGTGCTAGTGGTTTGGTCTCAGGGGGGTACCAAGAGACCCAGTACTTC. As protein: CASGLVSGGYQETQYF.

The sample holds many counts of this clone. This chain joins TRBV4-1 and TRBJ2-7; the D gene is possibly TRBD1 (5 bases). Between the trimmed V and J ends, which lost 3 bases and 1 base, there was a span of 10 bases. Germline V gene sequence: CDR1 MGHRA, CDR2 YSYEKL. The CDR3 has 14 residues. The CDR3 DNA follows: TGCGCCAGCAGCCATAAAACAGGATCCTACGAGCAGTACTTC. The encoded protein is CASSHKTGSYEQYF.

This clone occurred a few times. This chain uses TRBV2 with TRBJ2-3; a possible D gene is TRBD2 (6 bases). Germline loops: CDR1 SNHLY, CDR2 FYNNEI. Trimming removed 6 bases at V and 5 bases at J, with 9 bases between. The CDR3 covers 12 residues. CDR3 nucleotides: TGTGCCAGCAGGCTAGCGCAAGATACGCAGTATTTT. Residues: CASRLAQDTQYF. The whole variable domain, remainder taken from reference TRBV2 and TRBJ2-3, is EPEVTQTPSHQVTQMGQEVILRCVPISNHLYFYWYRQILGQKVEFLVSFYNNEISEKSEIFDDQFSVERPDGSNFTLKIRSTKLEDSAMYFCASRLAQDTQYFGPGTRLTVL.

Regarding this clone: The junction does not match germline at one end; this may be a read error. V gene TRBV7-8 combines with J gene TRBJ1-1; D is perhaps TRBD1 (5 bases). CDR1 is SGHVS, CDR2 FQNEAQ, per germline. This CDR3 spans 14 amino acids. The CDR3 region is CASSHGTGDTEALF. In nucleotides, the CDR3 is TGTGCCAGCAGCCACGGGACGGGAGACACTGAAGCTCTCTTT.

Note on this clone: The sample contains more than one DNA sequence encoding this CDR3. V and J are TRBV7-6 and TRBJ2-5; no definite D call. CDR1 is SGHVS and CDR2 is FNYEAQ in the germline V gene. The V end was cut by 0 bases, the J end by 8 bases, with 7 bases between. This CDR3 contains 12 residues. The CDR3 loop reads CASSLAMATQYF. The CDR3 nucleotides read TGTGCCAGCAGCTTAGCGATGGCCACCCAGTACTTC.

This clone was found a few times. CDR3 nucleotide sequence: TGTGCCAGCAGCTTGGGGAGAACAGATACGCAGTATTTT. Amino acids: CASSLGRTDTQYF. The genes are TRBV5-6 and TRBJ2-3; the D is unclear. Germline lookup yields CDR1 SGHDT and CDR2 YYEEEE. Trimming removed 0 bases at V and 3 bases at J, with 5 bases between. The CDR3 covers 13 residues.

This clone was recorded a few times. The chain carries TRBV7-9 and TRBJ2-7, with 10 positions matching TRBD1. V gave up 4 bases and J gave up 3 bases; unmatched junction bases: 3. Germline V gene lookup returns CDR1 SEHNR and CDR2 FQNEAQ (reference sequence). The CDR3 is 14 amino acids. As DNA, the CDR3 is TGTGCCAGCAGCTCCGGGACAGGGGTCTACGAGCAGTACTTC. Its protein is CASSSGTGVYEQYF.

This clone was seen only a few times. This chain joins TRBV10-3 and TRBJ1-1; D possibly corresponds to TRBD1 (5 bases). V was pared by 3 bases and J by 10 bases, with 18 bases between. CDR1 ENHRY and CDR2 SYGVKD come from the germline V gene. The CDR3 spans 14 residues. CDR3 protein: CAISDSGGGTAAFF. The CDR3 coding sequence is TGTGCCATCAGTGATTCCGGTGGAGGGACGGCAGCTTTCTTT.

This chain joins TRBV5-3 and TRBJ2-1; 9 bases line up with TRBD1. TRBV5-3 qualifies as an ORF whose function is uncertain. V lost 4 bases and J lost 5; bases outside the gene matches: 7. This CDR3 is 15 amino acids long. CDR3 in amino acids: CARSQPGDRDNEQFF. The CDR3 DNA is TGTGCCAGAAGCCAGCCAGGGGACAGGGACAATGAGCAGTTCTTC.

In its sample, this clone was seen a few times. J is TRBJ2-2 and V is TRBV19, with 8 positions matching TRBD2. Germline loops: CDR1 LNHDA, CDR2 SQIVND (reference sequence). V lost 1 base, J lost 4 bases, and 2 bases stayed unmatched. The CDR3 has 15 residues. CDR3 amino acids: CASSIAGGRTGELFF. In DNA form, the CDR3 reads TGTGCCAGTAGTATAGCGGGGGGGCGCACCGGGGAGCTGTTTTTT.

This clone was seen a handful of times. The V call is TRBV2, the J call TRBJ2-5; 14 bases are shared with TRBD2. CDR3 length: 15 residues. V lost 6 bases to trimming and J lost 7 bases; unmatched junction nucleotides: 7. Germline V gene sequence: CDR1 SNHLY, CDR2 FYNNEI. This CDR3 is CASRGTSGGPATQYF. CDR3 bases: TGTGCCAGCAGGGGGACTAGCGGGGGCCCCGCGACCCAGTACTTC.

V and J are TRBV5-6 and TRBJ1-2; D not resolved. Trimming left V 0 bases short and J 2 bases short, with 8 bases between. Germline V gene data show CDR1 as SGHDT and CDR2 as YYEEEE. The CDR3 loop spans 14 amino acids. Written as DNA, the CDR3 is TGTGCCAGCAGCTTGGCAGGTGAAAACTATGGCTACACCTTC. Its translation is CASSLAGENYGYTF.

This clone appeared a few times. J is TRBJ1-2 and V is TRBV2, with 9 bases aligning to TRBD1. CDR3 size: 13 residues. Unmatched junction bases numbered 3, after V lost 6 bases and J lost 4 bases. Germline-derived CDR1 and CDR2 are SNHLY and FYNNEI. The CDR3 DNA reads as TGTGCCAGCAGCTTGGACAGGGGCTATGGCTACACCTTC. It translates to CASSLDRGYGYTF. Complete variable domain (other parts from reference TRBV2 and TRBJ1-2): EPEVTQTPSHQVTQMGQEVILRCVPISNHLYFYWYRQILGQKVEFLVSFYNNEISEKSEIFDDQFSVERPDGSNFTLKIRSTKLEDSAMYFCASSLDRGYGYTFGSGTRLTVV.